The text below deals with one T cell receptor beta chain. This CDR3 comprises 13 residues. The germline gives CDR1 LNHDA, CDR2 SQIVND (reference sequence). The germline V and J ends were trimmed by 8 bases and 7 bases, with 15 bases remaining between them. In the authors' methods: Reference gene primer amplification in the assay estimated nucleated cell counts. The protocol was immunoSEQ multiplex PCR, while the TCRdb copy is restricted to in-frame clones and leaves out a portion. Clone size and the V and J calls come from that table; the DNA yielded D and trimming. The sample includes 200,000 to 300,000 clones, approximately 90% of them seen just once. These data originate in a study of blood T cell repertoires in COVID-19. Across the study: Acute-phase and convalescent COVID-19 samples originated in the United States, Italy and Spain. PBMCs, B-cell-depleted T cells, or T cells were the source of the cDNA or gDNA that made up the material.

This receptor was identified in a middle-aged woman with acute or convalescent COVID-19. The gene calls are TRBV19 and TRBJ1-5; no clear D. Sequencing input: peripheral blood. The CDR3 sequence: CASSEDRVQPQHF. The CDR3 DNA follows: TGTGCCAGTTCAGAGGATCGGGTGCAGCCCCAGCATTTT.